This entry concerns a single T cell receptor (beta chain). Data came from immunoSEQ multiplex PCR; TCRdb stores just in-frame clones and leaves some out. The data contain 70,000 to 100,000 clones, 90% of them seen just once; the ten biggest clones take up roughly 4.5%. This specimen belongs to a study of blood T cell repertoires in COVID-19. Across the whole study: T cells, B-cell-depleted T cells, or PBMCs provided the cDNA or gDNA that served as material.

Germline V lookup: CDR1 SGHRS, CDR2 YFSETQ. V was trimmed by 4 bases and J by 8 bases, leaving 15 bases between them. This CDR3 region has 14 residues. The TCR sequence derives from an elderly woman with active or convalescent COVID-19. The sample consisted of peripheral blood. The chain recombines TRBV5-1 with TRBJ1-4; D uncertain. The CDR3 sequence is CASSGPSGAEKLFF. The CDR3 region has the DNA TGCGCCAGCAGCGGTCCGAGCGGCGCCGAAAAACTGTTTTTT.